This T cell receptor beta chain is drawn from a study of blood T cell repertoires in COVID-19. This CDR3 is 16 amino acids long. With V trimmed by 6 bases and J by 6 bases, 14 bases remained unmatched. The germline V gene encodes CDR1 LNHDA and CDR2 SQIVND (reference sequence). Assay: immunoSEQ multiplex PCR; the TCRdb copy retains only in-frame clones and omits some. The table has around 310,000 clones, around 91% seen once. The cohort comprised adults aged 18 to 89 years residing in about 25 US areas. Material: PBMCs or T cells enriched from blood (not recorded which). The chain recombines TRBV19 with TRBJ1-5, with 7 bases matching TRBD1. This clonotype was obtained from a woman aged 40-49 years who had recovered from COVID-19. DNA for the CDR3: TGTGCCAGTAGACGCGACAGGGATGGGTTTAGTCAGCCCCAGCATTTT. Its protein is CASRRDRDGFSQPQHF.